This T cell receptor (beta chain) is drawn from a study of radiation and T cells in renal cell carcinoma. Time point indicated: blood 4 weeks post-SBRT, at nephrectomy. The treatment: 15 Gy SBRT to primary tumor, nephrectomy 4 weeks later. Nephrectomy followed 15 Gy stereotactic body radiation by 4 weeks. Germline V gene data show CDR1 as SGHTA and CDR2 as FQGNSA. Trimming removed 5 bases from V and 6 bases from J, with 16 bases in between. There are 14 residues in the CDR3. TCRdb's table, derived via immunoSEQ multiplex PCR, lists solely in-frame clones and lacks some. The sample holds tens of thousands of clones, roughly 82% seen once.

The chain carries TRBV7-2 and TRBJ1-2; D possibly corresponds to TRBD1 (6 bases). The clonotype originates from an older woman with renal cell carcinoma. Source: blood, taken from a patient whose treatment included radiotherapy and nephrectomy. The CDR3 bases are TGTGCCAGCAGCCATTCGGCAGGGGCAGATGGCTACACCTTC. This gives the protein CASSHSAGADGYTF.